What follows are 10 T cell receptor beta chains derived from one specimen sequenced in a study of CD8 T cells in Susac syndrome. The authors reverse transcribed roughly 0.5 to 1 ug RNA with random hexamers. One entry per CDR3 protein results from TCRdb running MiXCR on the immunoSEQ multiplex PCR reads. The sample shows more than 85,000 distinct CDR3 sequences, 96% of them seen only once. Sequenced: CD4+ T cells from PBMCs. These receptors originate from a human donor in good health.

The chain links TRBV3-1 to TRBJ2-7; D not resolved. CDR1 and CDR2 from the germline V gene are LGHDT and YNNKEL (reference sequence). The ends were cut back, 3 bases at V and 5 bases at J, with 8 bases in the middle. The CDR3 runs to 12 residues. CDR3 DNA: TGTGCCAGCAGCCATACTTCCCACGAGCAGTACTTC. This encodes CASSHTSHEQYF.

V is TRBV30 and J is TRBJ2-3, with a tentative D call TRBD1 (5 bases). The germline V gene encodes CDR1 GTSNPN and CDR2 SVGIG (reference sequence). There are 14 residues in the CDR3. The germline V and J ends were trimmed by 0 bases and 2 bases, with 9 bases remaining between them. CDR3 region: CAWSVGAATDTQYF. CDR3 in DNA: TGTGCCTGGAGTGTTGGGGCGGCCACAGATACGCAGTATTTT.

The chain is built from TRBV7-2 and TRBJ2-3; the match to TRBD2 covers 15 bases. Germline loops: CDR1 SGHTA, CDR2 FQGNSA. V shed 5 bases and J 1 base; nucleotides not matched to a gene: 7. This CDR3 has 18 amino acids. This chain's CDR3 is CASSPRTSGGAGTDTQYF. In nucleotides, the CDR3 is TGTGCCAGCAGCCCCCGGACTAGCGGGGGGGCGGGCACAGATACGCAGTATTTT.

The chain links TRBV4-1 to TRBJ2-5; TRBD1 might be the D (6 bases). Germline V gene sequence: CDR1 MGHRA, CDR2 YSYEKL. The CDR3 totals 16 residues. V lost 0 bases and J lost 2, with 13 bases in between. CDR3: CASSQDLRQGQETQYF. The CDR3 coding sequence is TGCGCCAGCAGCCAAGATCTTCGCCAGGGGCAAGAGACCCAGTACTTC.

The chain uses TRBV3-1 and TRBJ2-2; D ambiguous. Trimming removed 0 bases from V and 11 bases from J, with 4 bases in between. Germline V gene sequence: CDR1 LGHDT, CDR2 YNNKEL (reference sequence). This CDR3 spans 11 amino acids. The CDR3 DNA follows: TGTGCCAGCAGCCAAGAGAGAGAGCTGTTTTTT. Its translation is CASSQERELFF.

This chain links TRBV6-2 or TRBV6-3 with TRBJ1-5; 9 bases are a match to TRBD1. The CDR3 is made up of 15 amino acids. Per germline, CDR1 MNHEY and CDR2 SVGEGT. With 1 base clipped from V and 10 bases from J, the junction kept 8 bases outside the gene matches. CDR3 sequence (DNA): TGTGCCAGCAGTTACTTAAGGGGACAGGGCGCACCCCAGCATTTT. It encodes CASSYLRGQGAPQHF.

The chain joins TRBV12-3 or TRBV12-4 to TRBJ1-3; no clear D gene. V dropped 10 bases and J dropped 6 bases, with 19 bases sitting between them. CDR3 size: 14 residues. As DNA, the CDR3 is TGTGCCAACAAGAGATGGTCTGGGGAAAACACCATATATTTT. This sequence encodes CANKRWSGENTIYF.

The V and J genes are TRBV7-2 and TRBJ2-4; 9 nucleotides line up with TRBD1. CDR1 and CDR2 from the germline V gene are SGHTA and FQGNSA. Trimming cost V 1 base and J 1 base; bases outside gene matches: 2. The CDR3 covers 16 residues. The CDR3 protein is CASSLDRGLAKNIQYF. The CDR3 DNA follows: TGTGCCAGCAGCTTAGACAGGGGGCTGGCCAAAAACATTCAGTACTTC. Filled out from reference TRBV7-2 and TRBJ2-4, the complete variable domain reads GAGVSQSPSNKVTEKGKDVELRCDPISGHTALYWYRQSLGQGLEFLIYFQGNSAPDKSGLPSDRFSAERTGGSVSTLTIQRTQQEDSAVYLCASSLDRGLAKNIQYFGAGTRLSVL.

Written as DNA, the CDR3 is TGTGCCAGCAGCTTGGAACAGGGGAGAGATGAAAAACTGTTTTTT. Protein product: CASSLEQGRDEKLFF. The V call is TRBV5-4, the J call TRBJ1-4, with 7 bases aligning to TRBD1. Germline V CDR1 and CDR2: SGHNT, YYREEE (reference sequence). This CDR3 region has 15 residues. The ends lost 0 bases at V and 6 bases at J; junction bases unmatched: 5. Full variable domain (outside the CDR3, taken from reference TRBV5-4 and TRBJ1-4): ETGVTQSPTHLIKTRGQQVTLRCSSQSGHNTVSWYQQALGQGPQFIFQYYREEENGRGNFPPRFSGLQFPNYSSELNVNALELDDSALYLCASSLEQGRDEKLFFGSGTQLSVL.

This clonotype was seen once. V is TRBV19 and J is TRBJ2-1; maybe TRBD2 (5 bases). Germline-derived CDR1 and CDR2 are LNHDA and SQIVND (reference sequence). V lost 7 bases to trimming and J lost 9 bases, with 10 bases between them. The CDR3 covers 11 residues. The CDR3 nucleotides read TGTGCCAGTACGGCACGGGGTGAGCAGTTCTTC. This sequence encodes CASTARGEQFF. The full variable domain, completed using reference TRBV19 and TRBJ2-1, is DGGITQSPKYLFRKEGQNVTLSCEQNLNHDAMYWYRQDPGQGLRLIYYSQIVNDFQKGDIAEGYSVSREKKESFPLTVTSAQKNPTAFYLCASTARGEQFFGPGTRLTVL.